This T cell receptor beta chain derives from a study of tumor-infiltrating lymphocytes in oesophageal squamous cell carcinoma. This clonotype has more than one count but fewer than ten. The junction differs from germline at one of its ends, possibly a read error. The CDR3 extends over 15 amino acids. Germline CDR1 and CDR2: SGHVS and FNYEAQ. TCRdb passed the PCR reads through MiXCR, listing each CDR3 protein once. The data hold over 9,500 distinct CDR3 sequences, with approximately 49% observed a single time. This clonotype was sampled from a male donor with esophageal squamous cell carcinoma. The chain combines TRBV7-6 with TRBJ1-6, with 9 bases lining up with TRBD1. The sample consisted of esophageal tumor tissue. In DNA form, the CDR3 reads TGTGCCAGCAGCTTAGACAGGGGGCAAGGCTACGAGCAGTACTTT. It is translated as CASSLDRGQGYEQYF.